A selection of T cell receptor beta chains follows, all from one sample in a study of Graves' ophthalmopathy and Graves' hyperthyroidism. MiXCR, applied by TCRdb to the multiplex PCR reads, yields one record per CDR3 protein. The table records around 1,200,000 distinct CDR3 sequences, approximately 35% of them present only once. Sequenced material: peripheral blood or thyroid tissue (not recorded which). Receptors were obtained from an adult man with Graves' hyperthyroidism. The CDR3 runs from the conserved cysteine through the conserved F or W. Each record gives: V gene, J gene, CDR3 protein.

V gene: TRBV19
J gene: TRBJ1-1
CDR3 protein: CASSLRNSYTEAFF

V gene: TRBV7-8
J gene: TRBJ1-3
CDR3 protein: CASSPRQGRMSGNTIYF

V gene: TRBV5-8
J gene: TRBJ1-2
CDR3 protein: CASSQHYRGRHGYTF

V gene: TRBV7-8
J gene: TRBJ2-1
CDR3 protein: CASSPSPGTSKRDEQFF

V gene: TRBV12-3/TRBV12-4
J gene: TRBJ1-5
CDR3 protein: CASSFRELGQPQHF

V gene: TRBV12-3/TRBV12-4
J gene: TRBJ1-5
CDR3 protein: CASSFDRRNQPQHF

V gene: TRBV20-1
J gene: TRBJ2-7
CDR3 protein: CSARAPGFEEQYF

V gene: TRBV4-1
J gene: TRBJ1-2
CDR3 protein: CASSQDYRGPVYGYTF

V gene: TRBV20-1
J gene: TRBJ1-5
CDR3 protein: CSASGSFGSNQPQHF

V gene: TRBV27
J gene: TRBJ2-5
CDR3 protein: CARGTQYF

V gene: TRBV15
J gene: TRBJ2-6
CDR3 protein: CATSRVSLVQGLSTEAF

V gene: TRBV7-8
J gene: TRBJ1-4
CDR3 protein: CASSVDNEKLFF

V gene: TRBV12-3/TRBV12-4
J gene: TRBJ2-7
CDR3 protein: CASSLNRVEQYF

V gene: TRBV2
J gene: TRBJ1-3
CDR3 protein: CASSSTPQTTGAWDTIYF

V gene: TRBV7-2
J gene: TRBJ1-2
CDR3 protein: CASNRQGILNYGYTF

V gene: TRBV7-9
J gene: TRBJ2-7
CDR3 protein: CASSLTQAGYEQYF

V gene: TRBV18
J gene: TRBJ1-5
CDR3 protein: CASSRNPTGNSNQPQHF

V gene: TRBV20-1
J gene: TRBJ2-2
CDR3 protein: CSARGGLAGANTGELFF

V gene: TRBV20-1
J gene: TRBJ1-6
CDR3 protein: CSARDRTGMNYNSPLHF

V gene: TRBV7-9
J gene: TRBJ2-5
CDR3 protein: CASSFQGRETQYF

V gene: TRBV2
J gene: TRBJ2-5
CDR3 protein: CASSEQGAVGGGETQHF

V gene: TRBV11-2
J gene: TRBJ2-5
CDR3 protein: CASSRGTSGAPLQETQYF

V gene: TRBV11-1
J gene: TRBJ1-1
CDR3 protein: CASSSSLSGDPEAFF

V gene: TRBV28
J gene: TRBJ1-2
CDR3 protein: CASSIFPRPVGYTF

V gene: TRBV7-9
J gene: TRBJ2-7
CDR3 protein: CASSLVDGNYEQYF

V gene: TRBV12-3/TRBV12-4
J gene: TRBJ2-7
CDR3 protein: CASSQPPGLPTYEQYF

V gene: TRBV19
J gene: TRBJ1-1
CDR3 protein: CASSIGLSTEAFF

V gene: TRBV2
J gene: TRBJ1-5
CDR3 protein: CASKIDSFNQPQHF

V gene: TRBV6-6
J gene: TRBJ2-7
CDR3 protein: CASTPDVGQGTLEQYF

V gene: TRBV29-1
J gene: TRBJ1-5
CDR3 protein: CSVILRGQNQPQHF

V gene: TRBV9
J gene: TRBJ1-4
CDR3 protein: CASSLRVENEKLFF

V gene: TRBV12-3/TRBV12-4
J gene: TRBJ2-6
CDR3 protein: CASSWSTGFGANVLTF

V gene: TRBV5-1
J gene: TRBJ1-6
CDR3 protein: CASSRGGGNNSPLHF

V gene: TRBV10-3
J gene: TRBJ1-2
CDR3 protein: CARMADGDYGYTF

V gene: TRBV28
J gene: TRBJ1-1
CDR3 protein: CASSYADWAFF

V gene: TRBV15
J gene: TRBJ1-6
CDR3 protein: CATSRDEVGSPLHF

V gene: TRBV15
J gene: TRBJ1-1
CDR3 protein: CATERDRVNTEAFF

V gene: TRBV19
J gene: TRBJ1-6
CDR3 protein: CASSTPGDSNSPLHF

V gene: TRBV9
J gene: TRBJ1-5
CDR3 protein: CASSEARWGPQHF

V gene: TRBV12-3/TRBV12-4
J gene: TRBJ1-6
CDR3 protein: CASSLDSQHSPLHF

V gene: TRBV20-1
J gene: TRBJ2-7
CDR3 protein: CSARSGLYSYEQYF

V gene: TRBV25-1
J gene: TRBJ1-6
CDR3 protein: CASSDSSPGELNSPLHF

V gene: TRBV2
J gene: TRBJ2-7
CDR3 protein: CASSPTRRGEQYF

V gene: TRBV15
J gene: TRBJ1-1
CDR3 protein: CATSRATGSFEAFF

V gene: TRBV7-2
J gene: TRBJ1-3
CDR3 protein: CASSQGPENTIYF

V gene: TRBV30
J gene: TRBJ2-5
CDR3 protein: CAWSARGGETQYF